The source of this T cell receptor (beta chain) is a study of blood T cell repertoires in COVID-19. The overall study: Sources were T cells, B-cell-depleted T cells, or PBMCs; the material itself was cDNA or gDNA.

The method was immunoSEQ multiplex PCR; TCRdb's version includes in-frame clones alone and lacks a portion of them. The table shows over 95,000 clones, with 75% to 85% occurring only once. The CDR3 consists of 16 residues. Germline CDR1 is SGHNT and CDR2 is YYREEE (reference sequence). Trimming pared 4 bases from V and 0 bases from J, leaving 14 bases between. The TCR was taken from a human donor in a cohort sampled during active COVID-19. Sequenced input: peripheral blood. The chain combines TRBV5-4 with TRBJ2-1, with a possible D match to TRBD1 (5 bases). CDR3 sequence: CASSPQGSSSYNEQFF. CDR3 nucleotides: TGTGCCAGCAGCCCCCAGGGCTCGAGCTCCTACAATGAGCAGTTCTTC.